The 13 T cell receptor beta chains reported below all come from one sample, sequenced in a study of shared clonotypes between healthy human individuals. Profiled with immunoSEQ multiplex PCR; TCRdb holds only in-frame clones, not every one. The sample consists of more than 2,000,000 clones, 85% to 95% of them appearing once. The sequenced sample was naive CD4+ T cells from PBMCs. Sample subset: CD45RA+ positively selected. Source of these receptors: a man aged 18 to 30 in good health. Some clones in this sample may be carry-over from other donors' samples.

This chain connects TRBV7-9 to TRBJ1-1, with TRBD1 identical over 8 bases. From germline, CDR1 is SEHNR and CDR2 FQNEAQ (reference sequence). J lost 4 bases, V lost 0 bases, and 13 bases had no gene match. The CDR3 covers 18 residues. This CDR3 is CASSLAQGALFDSTEAFF. The CDR3, as DNA: TGTGCCAGCAGCTTAGCCCAGGGGGCCCTCTTCGACTCCACTGAAGCTTTCTTT.

This chain joins TRBV11-2 and TRBJ2-1, with 9 bases aligning to TRBD1. The length of the CDR3 is 14 residues. Germline V gene data show CDR1 as SGHAT and CDR2 as FQNNGV. Losses at the gene ends were 5 bases for V and 5 bases for J; bases not matched to a gene: 4. CDR3 sequence: CASSHGTGNNEQFF. CDR3 bases: TGTGCCAGCAGCCATGGGACAGGGAACAATGAGCAGTTCTTC. Looking up the rest from reference TRBV11-2 and TRBJ2-1 gives the full variable domain: EAGVAQSPRYKIIEKRQSVAFWCNPISGHATLYWYQQILGQGPKLLIQFQNNGVVDDSQLPKDRFSAERLKGVDSTLKIQPAKLEDSAVYLCASSHGTGNNEQFFGPGTRLTVL.

The gene calls are TRBV2 and TRBJ2-2; 10 bases map to TRBD2. The germline V gene encodes CDR1 SNHLY and CDR2 FYNNEI. This CDR3 is 14 amino acids long. The junction had 0 bases not matched to a gene; V was cut back by 7 bases and J by 1 base. The CDR3 nucleotides read TGTGCCAGCATAGCGGGAGGGAACACCGGGGAGCTGTTTTTT. It specifies CASIAGGNTGELFF.

V and J are TRBV28 and TRBJ2-7, with 7 bases fitting TRBD1. CDR1 and CDR2 from the germline V gene are MDHEN and SYDVKM. The CDR3 has 12 amino acids. V dropped 3 bases and J dropped 7; count of bases not matched to a gene: 3. CDR3: CASSFRGREQYF. CDR3 DNA: TGTGCCAGCAGTTTTAGGGGGCGAGAGCAGTACTTC.

The J gene is TRBJ1-5, the V gene TRBV18; TRBD1 matches 9 bases. CDR1 and CDR2 from the germline V gene are KGHSH and LQKENI. This CDR3 is 14 amino acids long. J gave up 5 bases and V 5 bases, and 4 bases lay outside the gene matches. CDR3 loop: CASSLTGGDQPQHF. In DNA, the CDR3 is TGTGCCAGCTCATTGACAGGGGGAGATCAGCCCCAGCATTTT. Based on the CDR3 plus reference TRBV18 and TRBJ1-5, the full variable domain is NAGVMQNPRHLVRRRGQEARLRCSPMKGHSHVYWYRQLPEEGLKFMVYLQKENIIDESGMPKERFSAEFPKEGPSILRIQQVVRGDSAAYFCASSLTGGDQPQHFGDGTRLSIL.

This clone occurred once. The chain is built from TRBV5-1 and TRBJ1-4; 7 nucleotides match TRBD1. The CDR3 extends over 15 amino acids. CDR1 is SGHRS, CDR2 YFSETQ, per germline. With 3 bases clipped from V and 5 bases from J, the junction kept 7 bases outside the gene matches. The CDR3 loop is CASSSRDSRNEKLFF. The CDR3 DNA reads as TGCGCCAGCAGCTCTCGGGACAGCCGAAATGAAAAACTGTTTTTT.

The gene calls are TRBV15 and TRBJ2-1, with 10 positions matching TRBD2. The junction had 14 bases not matched to a gene; V was cut back by 0 bases and J by 0 bases. CDR3 size: 21 residues. In germline, CDR1 is LNHNV, CDR2 YYDKDF (reference sequence). CDR3 residues: CATSRDLGTSEAAASYNEQFF. CDR3 DNA sequence: TGTGCCACCAGCAGAGATTTGGGGACTAGCGAGGCCGCTGCCTCCTACAATGAGCAGTTCTTC.

J is TRBJ2-6 and V is TRBV5-4, with unresolved D. Trimming pared 5 bases from V and 1 base from J, leaving 10 bases between. This CDR3 contains 15 residues. CDR1 SGHNT and CDR2 YYREEE come from the germline V gene (reference sequence). The CDR3 coding sequence is TGTGCCAGCAGGTCCCCTGGTTCTGGGGCCAACGTCCTGACTTTC. This codes for CASRSPGSGANVLTF.

CDR3 protein: CASSLFSASTGELFF. Written as DNA, the CDR3 is TGTGCCAGCAGCTTATTTAGCGCCAGCACCGGGGAGCTGTTTTTT. This chain joins TRBV11-2 and TRBJ2-2, with a tentative D call TRBD2 (5 bases). V lost 2 bases and J 4 bases, leaving 11 bases between the germline ends. The V gene's germline CDR1 is SGHAT and CDR2 FQNNGV. The CDR3 spans 15 residues.

As regards this clone: The same CDR3 can be traced to other DNA sequences in this sample. The J gene is TRBJ2-2, the V gene TRBV7-2, with 7 bases aligning to TRBD1. Germline CDR1 and CDR2: SGHTA and FQGNSA. This CDR3 has 15 residues. The V gene end was trimmed by 3 bases and the J gene end by 0 bases; junction bases not matched to a gene: 1. CDR3 bases: TGTGCCAGCAGCTTGGGACAGCCGAACACCGGGGAGCTGTTTTTT. The encoded protein is CASSLGQPNTGELFF. Based on the CDR3 plus reference TRBV7-2 and TRBJ2-2, the full variable domain is GAGVSQSPSNKVTEKGKDVELRCDPISGHTALYWYRQSLGQGLEFLIYFQGNSAPDKSGLPSDRFSAERTGGSVSTLTIQRTQQEDSAVYLCASSLGQPNTGELFFGEGSRLTVL.

The chain employs TRBV27 and TRBJ2-1; 14 bases map to TRBD2. With V trimmed by 9 bases and J by 6 bases, 4 bases remained unmatched. There are 14 residues in the CDR3. CDR1 and CDR2 (germline): MNHEY, SMNVEV (reference sequence). The CDR3 region has the DNA TGTGCCAGTTGGGGACTAGCGGGAGTCAATGAGCAGTTCTTC. As protein: CASWGLAGVNEQFF.

This rearrangement joins TRBV28 to TRBJ2-5, with unresolved D. Trimming shortened V by 2 bases and J by 0 bases, and 10 bases separated the two germline ends. Germline loops: CDR1 MDHEN, CDR2 SYDVKM. The CDR3 length is 15 residues. CDR3 in DNA: TGTGCCAGCAGTTTAGGCCACCACAACCAAGAGACCCAGTACTTC. Its protein is CASSLGHHNQETQYF.

The chain combines TRBV30 with TRBJ2-4; TRBD1 matches at 8 bases. V trimming: 2 bases; J trimming: 1 base; junction bases outside the gene matches: 10. This CDR3 has 17 amino acids. Per germline, CDR1 GTSNPN and CDR2 SVGIG (reference sequence). The CDR3 DNA is TGTGCCTGGAGTCCTCCCCCGACAGGGGTGGCCAAAAACATTCAGTACTTC. Its protein product is CAWSPPPTGVAKNIQYF.